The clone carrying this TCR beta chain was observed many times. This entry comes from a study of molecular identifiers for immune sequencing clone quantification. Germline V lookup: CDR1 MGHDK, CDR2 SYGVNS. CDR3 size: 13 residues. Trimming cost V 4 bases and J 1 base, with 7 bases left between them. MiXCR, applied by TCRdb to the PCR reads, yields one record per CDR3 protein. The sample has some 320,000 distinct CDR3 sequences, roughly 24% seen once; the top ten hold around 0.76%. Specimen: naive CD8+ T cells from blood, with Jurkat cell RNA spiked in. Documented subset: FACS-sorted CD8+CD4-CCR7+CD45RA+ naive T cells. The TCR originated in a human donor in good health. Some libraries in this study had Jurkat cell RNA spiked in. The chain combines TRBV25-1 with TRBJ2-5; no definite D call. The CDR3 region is CASSVAAQETQYF. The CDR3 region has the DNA TGTGCCAGCAGTGTGGCAGCCCAAGAGACCCAGTACTTC.